A single sample gave rise to the 23 T cell receptor beta chains below, sequenced in a study of lymphopenia after photon versus proton radiotherapy. The table came from immunoSEQ multiplex PCR; TCRdb's copy has only in-frame clones and leaves some out. The sample records some 55,000 clones, around four fifths being singletons. The sequencing here drew on peripheral blood, taken from a patient treated with photon-based radiotherapy. These receptors were collected from a man between 45 and 60 years old with gastric cancer.

This clone came up a few times. The chain links TRBV5-4 to TRBJ2-3; possibly TRBD1 or TRBD2 for D (5 bases each). The V gene lost 0 bases and the J gene lost 4 bases, with 9 bases spanning the gap. The length of the CDR3 is 14 residues. Per the germline V gene, CDR1 is SGHNT and CDR2 is YYREEE (reference sequence). Written as DNA, the CDR3 is TGTGCCAGCAGCTTGGCCCAGGGAGCAGATACGCAGTATTTT. This codes for CASSLAQGADTQYF. The entire variable domain, with the rest obtained from reference TRBV5-4 and TRBJ2-3, is as follows: ETGVTQSPTHLIKTRGQQVTLRCSSQSGHNTVSWYQQALGQGPQFIFQYYREEENGRGNFPPRFSGLQFPNYSSELNVNALELDDSALYLCASSLAQGADTQYFGPGTRLTVL.

The CDR3 is CASTTQGASGANVLTF. In nucleotides, the CDR3 is TGTGCCAGTACGACCCAGGGGGCGTCTGGGGCCAACGTCCTGACTTTC. This rearrangement joins TRBV19 to TRBJ2-6; TRBD1 matches at 8 bases. V lost 7 bases to trimming and J lost 1 base; unmatched junction nucleotides: 6. Germline assignment: CDR1 LNHDA and CDR2 SQIVND (reference sequence). This CDR3 has 16 residues. Full variable domain (remainder filled in from reference TRBV19 and TRBJ2-6): DGGITQSPKYLFRKEGQNVTLSCEQNLNHDAMYWYRQDPGQGLRLIYYSQIVNDFQKGDIAEGYSVSREKKESFPLTVTSAQKNPTAFYLCASTTQGASGANVLTFGAGSRLTVL.

The V gene is TRBV14, the J gene TRBJ2-1; 9 positions match TRBD1. V was pared by 1 base and J by 6 bases, with 13 bases of the junction left unmatched. The length of the CDR3 is 18 residues. Germline V gene lookup returns CDR1 SGHDN and CDR2 FVKESK. The CDR3 DNA sequence: TGTGCCAGCAGCCAAGTGAATTTCCGGGACAGGGCGTCCAATGAGCAGTTCTTC. Amino acids: CASSQVNFRDRASNEQFF.

The rearrangement links TRBV21-1 to TRBJ1-2. TRBV21-1 is listed as a pseudogene. This CDR3 comprises 11 residues. In nucleotides, the CDR3 is TGTGCCAGCAGGGGACCGTATGGCTACACCTTC. Its protein is CASRGPYGYTF.

The chain combines TRBV6-1 with TRBJ1-5, with D perhaps TRBD1 (6 bases). Deletions cut 8 bases from V and 5 bases from J, with 16 bases between. The CDR3 has 14 amino acids. Germline CDR1 reads MNHNS; CDR2 reads SASEGT. The CDR3 nucleotides read TGTGCCAGCCGGACAGCAACGATATATCAGCCCCAGCATTTT. This translates into CASRTATIYQPQHF.

The genes are TRBV30 and TRBJ2-2; D might be TRBD1 (7 bases). The CDR3 has 14 amino acids. Germline CDR1 is GTSNPN and CDR2 is SVGIG (reference sequence). V lost 5 bases, J lost 4 bases, and 14 bases lay in between. The CDR3 DNA is TGTGCCTGGGACGGGCAGGGGGGCACCGGGGAGCTGTTTTTT. Protein sequence: CAWDGQGGTGELFF.

The chain couples TRBV6-5 to TRBJ1-1; 8 nucleotides align to TRBD1. Per the germline V gene, CDR1 is MNHEY and CDR2 is SVGAGI. Trimming took 6 bases from V and 1 from J; bases not matched to a gene: 1. This CDR3 is 13 amino acids long. The CDR3 bases are TGTGCCAGCAGCAGGGGGCCGAACACTGAAGCTTTCTTT. Encoded protein: CASSRGPNTEAFF.

The chain recombines TRBV4-2 with TRBJ2-2, with 9 bases fitting TRBD2. CDR3 length: 18 amino acids. V lost 0 bases, J lost 7 bases, and 12 bases stayed unmatched. Germline CDR1 and CDR2: LGHNA and YNFKEQ. The CDR3, as DNA: TGTGCCAGCAGCCAAGATCTATGGGCGGGAGGGCCTGGCGGGGAGCTGTTTTTT. As protein: CASSQDLWAGGPGGELFF.

The rearrangement uses TRBV7-3 and TRBJ2-1; 10 bases are a match to TRBD2. CDR1 is SGHTA, CDR2 FQGTGA, per germline. The ends lost 3 bases at V and 3 bases at J; junction bases unmatched: 2. The CDR3 contains 15 residues. The CDR3 nucleotides read TGTGCCAGCAGCTTTAGCGGGAGGCTCTACAATGAGCAGTTCTTC. Protein: CASSFSGRLYNEQFF.

The V call is TRBV6-6, the J call TRBJ1-3, with TRBD1 matching over 9 bases. CDR1 and CDR2 from the germline V gene are MNHNY and SVGAGI (reference sequence). This CDR3 comprises 16 residues. V lost 6 bases and J lost 8; bases outside the gene matches: 14. The CDR3 sequence: CASSHSPGTGIDTIYF. CDR3 sequence (DNA): TGTGCCAGCAGCCATTCCCCCGGGACAGGGATAGACACCATATATTTT.

This chain's CDR3 is CASSLGTGDQPQHF. CDR3 nucleotides: TGTGCCAGCAGCTTAGGGACAGGGGATCAGCCCCAGCATTTT. The chain links TRBV7-8 to TRBJ1-5, with TRBD1 matching 9 bases. V lost 1 base to trimming and J lost 5 bases; unmatched junction nucleotides: 0. The CDR3 has 14 residues. Germline lookup yields CDR1 SGHVS and CDR2 FQNEAQ.

The chain uses TRBV9 and TRBJ2-1; D unclear. Trimming took 0 bases from V and 6 from J, leaving 10 bases between them. The germline gives CDR1 SGDLS, CDR2 YYNGEE. The CDR3 contains 14 residues. CDR3 loop: CASSVATRSNEQFF. CDR3 in DNA: TGTGCCAGCAGCGTAGCTACCCGGAGCAATGAGCAGTTCTTC.

The count of this clone is one. This chain connects TRBV28 to TRBJ1-3, with a weak D call TRBD1 (6 bases). The CDR3 length is 14 residues. V was pared by 6 bases and J by 4 bases, with 13 bases between. The V gene's germline CDR1 is MDHEN and CDR2 SYDVKM. The CDR3 reads CASRIPDRGNTIYF. The CDR3, as DNA: TGTGCCAGCAGGATCCCAGACAGGGGAAACACCATATATTTT.

The gene calls are TRBV7-9 and TRBJ2-3; either TRBD1 or TRBD2 may supply D (6 bases each). From germline, CDR1 is SEHNR and CDR2 FQNEAQ (reference sequence). The CDR3 extends over 14 amino acids. V lost 1 base, J lost 6 bases, and 11 bases lay in between. Written as DNA, the CDR3 is TGTGCCAGCAGCTTAGACCAAGGGGGGGATACGCAGTATTTT. As protein: CASSLDQGGDTQYF.

The chain carries TRBV11-2 and TRBJ2-7, with D possibly TRBD2 on 6 matching bases. CDR1 is SGHAT and CDR2 is FQNNGV in the germline V gene. CDR3 length: 12 residues. V shed 1 base and J shed 6 bases, with 7 bases lying between them. CDR3 region: CASSLGGVEQYF. The CDR3 DNA reads TGTGCCAGCAGCTTAGGGGGGGTCGAGCAGTACTTC.

The chain employs TRBV9 and TRBJ1-1; D call uncertain. V shed 3 bases and J shed 7 bases, with 10 bases lying between them. Germline V gives CDR1 SGDLS, CDR2 YYNGEE. This CDR3 comprises 12 residues. CDR3 sequence: CASSELTGEAFF. The CDR3 DNA follows: TGTGCCAGCAGCGAATTGACGGGTGAAGCTTTCTTT.

Turning to this clone: An end of the junction does not agree with germline; a read error may underlie this. The same CDR3 also results from other DNA sequences found in this sample. This chain uses TRBV6-1 with TRBJ1-2, with 9 bases identical to TRBD1. The V gene's germline CDR1 is MNHNS and CDR2 SASEGT. This CDR3 is built from 14 residues. The CDR3 bases are TGTGCCAGCGGTGAACAGACAGGGGGCTATGGCTACACCTTC. Translation gives CASGEQTGGYGYTF.

The V call is TRBV28, the J call TRBJ2-7, with 8 bases fitting TRBD2. CDR3 length: 17 amino acids. Trimming at V came to 2 bases and at J to 2 bases, leaving 11 bases not matched to a gene. Germline values: CDR1 MDHEN, CDR2 SYDVKM. The CDR3 here is CASSLITSGIQTYEQYF. The CDR3 DNA sequence: TGTGCCAGCAGTTTAATAACTAGCGGTATACAAACCTACGAGCAGTACTTC.

The V gene is TRBV27, the J gene TRBJ2-5, with 8 bases aligning to TRBD1. From germline, CDR1 is MNHEY and CDR2 SMNVEV (reference sequence). The CDR3 extends over 13 amino acids. Germline trimming cut 3 bases from V and 7 bases from J; bases unmatched to any gene: 4. In DNA form, the CDR3 reads TGTGCCAGCAGTTTTTCAGGGGGCGCGACCCAGTACTTC. Its translation: CASSFSGGATQYF.

This clone was picked up a small number of times. The chain joins TRBV5-1 to TRBJ2-5; 8 bases match TRBD1. With V trimmed by 0 bases and J by 4 bases, 5 bases remained unmatched. CDR1 is SGHRS, CDR2 YFSETQ, per germline. This CDR3 contains 15 residues. CDR3 bases: TGCGCCAGCAGCTTGGGGACAGGGACGGGAGAGACCCAGTACTTC. Translated: CASSLGTGTGETQYF.

This clone was detected only a few times. The chain has TRBV28 and TRBJ2-5; 8 bases are shared with TRBD2. CDR1 and CDR2 (germline): MDHEN, SYDVKM. The CDR3 is 15 residues long. J lost 5 bases, V lost 7 bases, and 12 bases had no gene match. CDR3 DNA: TGTGCCAGCAACCCTAGCGGGCCGAATAGGGAGACCCAGTACTTC. Residues: CASNPSGPNRETQYF.

J is TRBJ1-1 and V is TRBV18; 10 bases agree with TRBD1. This CDR3 contains 17 residues. In germline, CDR1 is KGHSH, CDR2 LQKENI. With 0 bases clipped from V and 4 bases from J, the junction kept 8 bases outside the gene matches. In DNA form, the CDR3 reads TGTGCCAGCTCACCACCTTCGACAGGGGGCGAAAGCACTGAAGCTTTCTTT. This codes for CASSPPSTGGESTEAFF.

With regard to this clone: At the DNA level, this CDR3 is encoded by other sequences in the same sample as well. The gene calls are TRBV19 and TRBJ2-7, with D possibly being TRBD1 (5 bases). Trimming took off 4 bases at V and 1 base at J, with 8 bases between the two ends. The CDR3 runs to 13 residues. Looked up from germline, CDR1 is LNHDA and CDR2 is SQIVND (reference sequence). The CDR3 DNA sequence: TGTGCCAGTAGTACAACAGGATCCTACGAGCAGTACTTC. Protein sequence: CASSTTGSYEQYF.